This T cell receptor beta chain was identified in a study of OX40 agonist ivuxolimab in advanced cancers. Study findings and constraints: Patients with a partial response at 0.1-3.0 mg/kg had among the lowest clonal expansion.

Remarks on this clone: Its antigen is undetermined.

Trimming took off 1 base at V and 2 bases at J, with 12 bases between the two ends. The V gene's germline CDR1 is SGHVS and CDR2 FQNEAQ. The CDR3 spans 16 residues. The protocol was immunoSEQ multiplex PCR, while the TCRdb copy is restricted to in-frame clones and leaves out a portion. The table records over 55,000 clones, 65% to 85% of them present only once. The sample in question was CD4+ or CD8+ T cells sorted from blood, obtained in a trial of the OX40 agonist ivuxolimab. The clonotype comes from an adult with an advanced solid tumor such as melanoma, head and neck, liver or kidney cancer. The J gene is TRBJ2-1, the V gene TRBV7-8; D gene unclear. The CDR3: CASSLGQVLPYNEQFF. CDR3 in DNA: TGTGCCAGCAGCTTAGGGCAGGTCCTACCCTACAATGAGCAGTTCTTC.